The rows below give T cell receptor beta chains drawn from one sample of a study of cytomegalovirus exposure and HLA in healthy donors. Profiled with immunoSEQ multiplex PCR; TCRdb holds only in-frame clones, not every one. The sample lists roughly 90,000 clones; around 70% were seen once. Material for sequencing was PBMCs. All receptors come from a man aged 30-40 years in good health and CMV-seropositive. CDR3s include the opening cysteine and the closing phenylalanine or tryptophan. D genes are given only for firm matches. Clone size is shown for a subset of rows, as once, few, many or a class of expanded clone.

v_gene: TRBV5-6; j_gene: TRBJ1-1; abundance: NA; d_gene: NA; CDR3nt: TGTGCCAGCAGCTTGGGGGCAGGGATCATGAACACTGAAGCTTTCTTT; CDR3aa: CASSLGAGIMNTEAFF
v_gene: TRBV19; j_gene: TRBJ2-1; abundance: NA; d_gene: NA; CDR3nt: TGTGCCAGTAGTATGGAGTATGCCGGAGGACCCTACAATGAGCAGTTCTTC; CDR3aa: CASSMEYAGGPYNEQFF
v_gene: TRBV29-1; j_gene: TRBJ2-7; abundance: once; d_gene: TRBD1; CDR3nt: TGCAGCGTTCGGCAGGGGGCGTACGAGCAGTACTTC; CDR3aa: CSVRQGAYEQYF
v_gene: TRBV6-5; j_gene: TRBJ1-1; abundance: NA; d_gene: NA; CDR3nt: TGTGCCAGCAGTTACGGAGGTGGTGAAGCTTTCTTT; CDR3aa: CASSYGGGEAFF
v_gene: TRBV6-5; j_gene: TRBJ1-2; abundance: NA; d_gene: NA; CDR3nt: TGTGCCAGCAGTTACCAGGGGACCTACACCTTC; CDR3aa: CASSYQGTYTF
v_gene: TRBV30; j_gene: TRBJ2-7; abundance: NA; d_gene: NA; CDR3nt: TGTGCCTGGAGTTATACATTTTCCTACGAGCAGTACTTC; CDR3aa: CAWSYTFSYEQYF
v_gene: TRBV9; j_gene: TRBJ2-3; abundance: NA; d_gene: NA; CDR3nt: TGTGCCAGCAGCGTCCCCGGGCGGACAAGCACAGATACGCAGTATTTT; CDR3aa: CASSVPGRTSTDTQYF
v_gene: TRBV29-1; j_gene: TRBJ1-1; abundance: NA; d_gene: NA; CDR3nt: TGCAGCGGGAGGAACACTGAAGCTTTCTTT; CDR3aa: CSGRNTEAFF
v_gene: TRBV7-6; j_gene: TRBJ2-7; abundance: NA; d_gene: TRBD1; CDR3nt: TGTGCCAGCAGCACCGACAGGGGACCCTACGAGCAGTACTTC; CDR3aa: CASSTDRGPYEQYF
v_gene: TRBV7-2; j_gene: TRBJ2-7; abundance: NA; d_gene: TRBD1; CDR3nt: TGTGCCAGCAGCTTGTGGGGACAGATCTACGAGCAGTACTTC; CDR3aa: CASSLWGQIYEQYF
v_gene: TRBV4-3; j_gene: TRBJ2-1; abundance: NA; d_gene: NA; CDR3nt: TGCGCCAGCAGCCAAGCGGGAGCCCCCTTCAATGAGCAGTTCTTC; CDR3aa: CASSQAGAPFNEQFF
v_gene: TRBV7-9; j_gene: TRBJ1-3; abundance: NA; d_gene: NA; CDR3nt: TGTGCCAGCAGCTTAGACAGGGCTGGAAACACCATATATTTT; CDR3aa: CASSLDRAGNTIYF
v_gene: TRBV4-2; j_gene: TRBJ2-1; abundance: NA; d_gene: NA; CDR3nt: TGTGCCAGCAGCCAAGGGGGACTTCAGTTCTTC; CDR3aa: CASSQGGLQFF
v_gene: TRBV7-9; j_gene: TRBJ1-2; abundance: NA; d_gene: NA; CDR3nt: TGTGCCAGCAGCTCCGGGACTTCTGGTGGCTACACCTTC; CDR3aa: CASSSGTSGGYTF
v_gene: TRBV2; j_gene: TRBJ1-6; abundance: NA; d_gene: NA; CDR3nt: TGTGCCAGCAGTGCAGGCTCCTATAATTCACCCCTCCACTTT; CDR3aa: CASSAGSYNSPLHF
v_gene: TRBV9; j_gene: TRBJ2-7; abundance: NA; d_gene: NA; CDR3nt: TGTGCCAGCAGCCCCCGGGACACCTACTACGAGCAGTACTTC; CDR3aa: CASSPRDTYYEQYF
v_gene: TRBV30; j_gene: TRBJ1-1; abundance: few; d_gene: NA; CDR3nt: TGTGCCTGGAGTGGTTTTGGGCCGGTCACTGAAGCTTTCTTT; CDR3aa: CAWSGFGPVTEAFF
v_gene: TRBV2; j_gene: TRBJ2-3; abundance: once; d_gene: TRBD2; CDR3nt: TGTGCCGGAGCTCTAGCGGGGCTCACAGATACGCAGTATTTT; CDR3aa: CAGALAGLTDTQYF
v_gene: TRBV2; j_gene: TRBJ1-6; abundance: NA; d_gene: TRBD1; CDR3nt: TGTGCCAGCGGACCCAGGGGGTTGGATTCACCCCTCCACTTT; CDR3aa: CASGPRGLDSPLHF
v_gene: TRBV2; j_gene: TRBJ1-4; abundance: NA; d_gene: TRBD1; CDR3nt: TGTGCCAGCCGCCTCCGGACAGGGAATAATGAAAAACTGTTTTTT; CDR3aa: CASRLRTGNNEKLFF
v_gene: TRBV30; j_gene: TRBJ1-6; abundance: NA; d_gene: NA; CDR3nt: TGTGCCTGGAGTTCCCCAGGGAACGGTTCACCCCTCCACTTT; CDR3aa: CAWSSPGNGSPLHF
v_gene: TRBV2; j_gene: TRBJ2-7; abundance: NA; d_gene: TRBD2; CDR3nt: TGTGCCAGCAGCAGTGGGACTAACTACGAGCAGTACTTC; CDR3aa: CASSSGTNYEQYF
v_gene: TRBV6-5; j_gene: TRBJ1-5; abundance: once; d_gene: NA; CDR3nt: TGTGCCAGCAAGCGGGCCCCTTTGACCAATCAGCCCCAGCATTTT; CDR3aa: CASKRAPLTNQPQHF
v_gene: TRBV4-1; j_gene: TRBJ2-1; abundance: NA; d_gene: TRBD1; CDR3nt: TGCGCCAGCAGCCTAGGGGGCATGTCCTACAATGAGCAGTTCTTC; CDR3aa: CASSLGGMSYNEQFF
v_gene: TRBV6-6; j_gene: TRBJ2-7; abundance: NA; d_gene: NA; CDR3nt: TGTGCCAGCAGTACATCCCCCTACGAGCAGTACTTC; CDR3aa: CASSTSPYEQYF
v_gene: TRBV29-1; j_gene: TRBJ2-3; abundance: NA; d_gene: NA; CDR3nt: TGCAGCGTTGAAGCCCCTCATGCTTTCCGGGGAGACACAGATACGCAGTATTTT; CDR3aa: CSVEAPHAFRGDTDTQYF